The following is a T cell receptor beta chain sequence with its context. What it binds is unknown. The source of the sample is a study of T cell repertoires and HLA-DP antigens. Trimming took 5 bases from V and 1 from J, leaving 7 bases between them. This CDR3 comprises 13 residues. Per the germline V gene, CDR1 is SEHNR and CDR2 is FQNEAQ (reference sequence). The PCR primers covered 54 TRBV and 13 TRBJ segments. Sequencing used immunoSEQ multiplex PCR; TCRdb keeps in-frame clones, though not all of them. The data hold approximately 100,000 clones, with around 86% observed a single time. The source material was CD4+ T cells from PBMCs. The origin of this receptor is a man in his fifties or sixties in good health and CMV-seronegative. The chain recombines TRBV7-9 with TRBJ2-3, with D possibly being TRBD1 (5 bases). The CDR3 here is CASSPRGTDTQYF. DNA for the CDR3: TGTGCCAGCAGCCCCAGGGGCACAGATACGCAGTATTTT.